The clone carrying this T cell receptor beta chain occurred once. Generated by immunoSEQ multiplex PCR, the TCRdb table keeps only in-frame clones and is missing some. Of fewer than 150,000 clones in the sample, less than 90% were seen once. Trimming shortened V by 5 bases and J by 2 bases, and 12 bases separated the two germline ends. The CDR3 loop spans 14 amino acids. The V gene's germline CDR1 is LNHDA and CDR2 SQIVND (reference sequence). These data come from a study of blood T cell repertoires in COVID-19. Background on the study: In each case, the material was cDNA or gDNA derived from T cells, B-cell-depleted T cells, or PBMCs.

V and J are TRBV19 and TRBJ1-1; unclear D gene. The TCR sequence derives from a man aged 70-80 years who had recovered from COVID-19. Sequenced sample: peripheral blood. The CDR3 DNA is TGTGCCAGTAGTCTGTGGGCCCAAAACACTGAAGCTTTCTTT. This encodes CASSLWAQNTEAFF.